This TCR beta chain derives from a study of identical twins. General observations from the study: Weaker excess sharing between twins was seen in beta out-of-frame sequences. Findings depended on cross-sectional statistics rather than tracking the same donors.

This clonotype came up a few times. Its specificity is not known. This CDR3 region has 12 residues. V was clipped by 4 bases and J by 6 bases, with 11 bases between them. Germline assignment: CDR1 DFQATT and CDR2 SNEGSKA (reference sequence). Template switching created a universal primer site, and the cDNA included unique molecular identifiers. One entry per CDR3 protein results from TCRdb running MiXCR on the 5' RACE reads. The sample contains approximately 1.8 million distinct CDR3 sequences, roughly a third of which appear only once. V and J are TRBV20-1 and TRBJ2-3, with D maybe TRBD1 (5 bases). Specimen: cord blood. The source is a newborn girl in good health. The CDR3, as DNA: TGCAGTGCTATTTCACCAGGGGATACGCAGTATTTT. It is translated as CSAISPGDTQYF.